The source of this T cell receptor beta chain is a study of blood T cell repertoires in COVID-19. Per the germline V gene, CDR1 is MGHDK and CDR2 is SYGVNS. The CDR3 totals 14 residues. The V end was cut by 6 bases, the J end by 3 bases, with 11 bases between. TCRdb's copy holds only in-frame clones and misses some; the assay was immunoSEQ multiplex PCR. The table includes tens of thousands of clones, roughly 80% detected once. The chain carries TRBV25-1 and TRBJ1-4; a possible D gene is TRBD1 (6 bases). The sequenced sample was peripheral blood. The receptor comes from a woman in her seventies with acute or convalescent COVID-19. CDR3 sequence reads: CASRRTEANEKLFF. The CDR3 coding sequence is TGTGCCAGCAGGCGGACAGAGGCTAATGAAAAACTGTTTTTT.